Listed below are T cell receptor beta chains from one sample, sequenced in a study of CD8 T cells in ankylosing spondylitis. TCRdb used MiXCR to reprocess the 5' RACE reads, holding one entry per CDR3 protein. The data show around 23,000 distinct CDR3 sequences, around a sixth seen once. Sequencing used blood. The receptors stem from a male donor with ankylosing spondylitis or in good health (not recorded which). CDR3s include the opening cysteine and the closing phenylalanine or tryptophan. The order of the fields is CDR3 DNA, CDR3 protein, clone size, J gene, D gene, V gene. The D gene is left open where the match is weak. Expanded clones are given a class, and other clones once, few, many or no size at all.

TGTGCCAGCAGCCTAGCGGGAGTCGGAGATACGCAGTATTTT	CASSLAGVGDTQYF	NA	TRBJ2-3	TRBD2	TRBV11-1
TGTGCCAGCAGCCCCCAATACGACAGGGGCGCCACCAATGAGCAGTTCTTC	CASSPQYDRGATNEQFF	many	TRBJ2-1	TRBD1	TRBV9
TGTGCCAGCAGTTACACCTCCGAGGCCAAAGGCGGCGAGCAGTACTTC	CASSYTSEAKGGEQYF	NA	TRBJ2-7	NA	TRBV6-5
TGTGCCAGCAGATTCGCTAGCGGGTACACCGGGGAGCTGTTTTTT	CASRFASGYTGELFF	NA	TRBJ2-2	TRBD2	TRBV2
TGCGCCAGCAAAACAGTCAATGAGCAGTTCTTC	CASKTVNEQFF	many	TRBJ2-1	NA	TRBV5-1
TGCAGCGCGGTGGATTGGGACACTGAAGCTTTCTTT	CSAVDWDTEAFF	many	TRBJ1-1	NA	TRBV29-1
TGTGCCACGAAGGGACAGGGGGCTTTCGGGGAGCTGTTTTTT	CATKGQGAFGELFF	NA	TRBJ2-2	TRBD1	TRBV24-1
TGCAGTGCCACACTAGCGGGAGTATCTGGGCAGTTCTTC	CSATLAGVSGQFF	many	TRBJ2-1	TRBD2	TRBV20-1
TGCAGCGTTGAAGTTGCCCCCTCCGGAGGCACTGAAGCTTTCTTT	CSVEVAPSGGTEAFF	few	TRBJ1-1	NA	TRBV29-1
TGCGCCAGCAGCTTCAGCTCCCCGGGGGACACTGAAGCTTTCTTT	CASSFSSPGDTEAFF	many	TRBJ1-1	NA	TRBV5-1
TGTGCCAGCAGCAGAACCGGGACAGCGAACACCGGGGAGCTGTTTTTT	CASSRTGTANTGELFF	few	TRBJ2-2	TRBD1	TRBV6-2/TRBV6-3